The 17 T cell receptor beta chains in this list originate from one sample, sequenced in a study of Tregs in tolerant kidney transplant recipients. The assay was immunoSEQ multiplex PCR, and TCRdb's table has in-frame clones only and misses some. The data show approximately 1,900 clones, about half seen once. These receptors' antigens are unknown. Sequencing was done on a sample of Tregs from blood cultured with allogeneic cells. All receptors derive from a human donor in good health.

V and J are TRBV10-1 and TRBJ1-2; D remains unclear. Per the germline V gene, CDR1 is WNHNN and CDR2 is SYGVQD (reference sequence). The CDR3 extends over 12 amino acids. V was clipped by 6 bases and J by 8 bases, with 13 bases between them. The CDR3 region has the DNA TGCGCCAGCAGCTTCCCCCCGAGGGGCTACACCTTC. It codes for CASSFPPRGYTF.

There are a few counts of this clone. The rearrangement joins TRBV11-1 to TRBJ2-5, with D perhaps TRBD1 or TRBD2 (6 bases each). V was cut by 5 bases and J by 7 bases, with 11 bases left in between. CDR1 is SGHAT and CDR2 is FQDESV in the germline V gene (reference sequence). The CDR3 runs 12 residues. The CDR3 DNA reads as TGTGCCAGCAGCCTAGGGGGGAGGACCCAGTACTTC. Residues: CASSLGGRTQYF.

This clone is labeled as medium-sized (0.01 to 0.1%). The genes are TRBV5-4 and TRBJ2-2, with TRBD1 as a possible D gene (6 bases). Germline CDR1 reads SGHNT; CDR2 reads YYREEE (reference sequence). This CDR3 region has 14 residues. V was cut by 4 bases and J by 1 base, with 8 bases left in between. CDR3 sequence reads: CASSVTGNTGELFF. The CDR3 nucleotides are TGTGCCAGCAGCGTGACAGGGAACACCGGGGAGCTGTTTTTT.

There are a few counts of this clone. The gene calls are TRBV27 and TRBJ1-1; D is possibly TRBD1 (5 bases). V shed 0 bases and J shed 7 bases, with 15 bases lying between them. The CDR3 length is 15 residues. Looked up from germline, CDR1 is MNHEY and CDR2 is SMNVEV (reference sequence). As DNA, the CDR3 is TGTGCCAGCAGTTTATCGTGGAGGGGCGGATATGAAGCTTTCTTT. It translates to CASSLSWRGGYEAFF.

The genes are TRBV5-4 and TRBJ1-2; 8 nucleotides match TRBD1. V lost 4 bases to trimming and J lost 0 bases; unmatched junction nucleotides: 5. Germline V lookup: CDR1 SGHNT, CDR2 YYREEE (reference sequence). The CDR3 totals 15 residues. This CDR3 is CASSPQGGTNYGYTF. The CDR3 coding sequence is TGTGCCAGCAGCCCACAGGGGGGTACTAACTATGGCTACACCTTC. Together with reference TRBV5-4 and TRBJ1-2, the CDR3 gives the full variable domain: ETGVTQSPTHLIKTRGQQVTLRCSSQSGHNTVSWYQQALGQGPQFIFQYYREEENGRGNFPPRFSGLQFPNYSSELNVNALELDDSALYLCASSPQGGTNYGYTFGSGTRLTVV.

The V and J genes are TRBV6-5 and TRBJ2-5; no clear D. From germline, CDR1 is MNHEY and CDR2 SVGAGI. V was cut by 2 bases and J by 4 bases, with 2 bases left in between. This CDR3 is 11 amino acids long. CDR3 sequence reads: CASSYGETQYF. The CDR3 region has the DNA TGTGCCAGCAGTTACGGAGAGACCCAGTACTTC.

The gene calls are TRBV9 and TRBJ2-1; a weak D match, TRBD1 (6 bases). This CDR3 spans 15 amino acids. Trimming took off 3 bases at V and 5 bases at J, with 15 bases between the two ends. In germline, CDR1 is SGDLS, CDR2 YYNGEE. DNA for the CDR3: TGTGCCAGCAGCGCGCGGACAGAAGAGAACAATGAGCAGTTCTTC. This codes for CASSARTEENNEQFF.

This chain links TRBV5-4 with TRBJ1-1, with a weak D call TRBD1 (6 bases). V was shortened by 4 bases and J by 10 bases, with 11 bases between the two germline ends. The CDR3 totals 11 residues. Germline V CDR1 and CDR2: SGHNT, YYREEE (reference sequence). The CDR3 DNA reads TGTGCCAGCAGCGGAACAGGGAGAGCTTTCTTT. Protein sequence: CASSGTGRAFF.

This chain uses TRBV6-1 with TRBJ1-2; TRBD1 might be the D (6 bases). This CDR3 has 12 residues. V was trimmed by 5 bases and J by 5 bases, leaving 9 bases between them. Germline lookup yields CDR1 MNHNS and CDR2 SASEGT. CDR3 residues: CASSRGFYGYTF. CDR3 nucleotide sequence: TGTGCCAGCAGTAGGGGGTTTTATGGCTACACCTTC.

The chain uses TRBV4-3 and TRBJ2-1; 8 bases are a match to TRBD1. The CDR3 contains 15 residues. Germline CDR1 is LGHNA and CDR2 is YSLEER. The V segment lost 4 bases and the J segment 7 bases; nucleotides outside the gene matches: 9. This CDR3 is CASSPDRAPFNEQFF. The CDR3 bases are TGCGCCAGCAGCCCGGACAGGGCCCCCTTTAATGAGCAGTTCTTC.

This clone is large by share. The V gene is TRBV10-3, the J gene TRBJ2-6; D is possibly TRBD1 (5 bases). This CDR3 has 15 residues. CDR1 ENHRY and CDR2 SYGVKD come from the germline V gene. The V end lost 5 bases, the J end lost 4 bases, and 12 bases lay between the germline ends. CDR3 amino acids: CAISTRVAGANVLTF. DNA for the CDR3: TGTGCCATCAGTACCAGGGTGGCCGGGGCCAACGTCCTGACTTTC.

The chain recombines TRBV18 with TRBJ2-2, with 8 bases that match TRBD1. The CDR3 sequence is 17 residues long. Per germline, CDR1 KGHSH and CDR2 LQKENI. The V gene end was trimmed by 6 bases and the J gene end by 1 base; junction bases not matched to a gene: 10. The CDR3 is CASSMAAGGWNTGELFF. CDR3 bases: TGTGCCAGCTCTATGGCCGCAGGGGGCTGGAACACCGGGGAGCTGTTTTTT.

This clone has just a few counts. This chain uses TRBV7-3 with TRBJ1-1, with no clear D. Germline CDR1 SGHTA, CDR2 FQGTGA. Trimming pared 6 bases from V and 7 bases from J, leaving 12 bases between. The CDR3 totals 12 residues. CDR3 sequence (DNA): TGTGCCAGCAGTCTCCTTGGCGTTGAAGCTTTCTTT. This sequence encodes CASSLLGVEAFF.

The chain joins TRBV7-3 to TRBJ2-1, with D maybe TRBD2 (6 bases). The germline V and J ends were trimmed by 2 bases and 10 bases, with 15 bases remaining between them. The germline gives CDR1 SGHTA, CDR2 FQGTGA. This CDR3 spans 14 amino acids. This CDR3 is CASSLGHSAGEQFF. The CDR3 region has the DNA TGTGCCAGCAGCTTAGGGCATAGCGCGGGGGAGCAGTTCTTC.

This clone appeared a few times. The CDR3 region has the DNA TGCGCCAGCAGCCGACCTGACAGGTATCAGTTTTTT. Protein sequence: CASSRPDRYQFF. This chain connects TRBV4-1 to TRBJ1-4; D is perhaps TRBD1 (6 bases). The V end lost 4 bases, the J end lost 16 bases, and 16 bases lay between the germline ends. This CDR3 is 12 amino acids long. Looked up from germline, CDR1 is MGHRA and CDR2 is YSYEKL.

The rearrangement joins TRBV6-6 to TRBJ1-2; D not certain. CDR1 is MNHNY, CDR2 SVGAGI, per germline (reference sequence). The ends were cut back, 7 bases at V and 7 bases at J, with 19 bases in the middle. This CDR3 region has 14 residues. CDR3 residues: CASTGRGIKGGYTF. Written as DNA, the CDR3 is TGTGCCAGCACTGGGAGAGGGATAAAGGGTGGCTACACCTTC.

This clone is classed as medium-sized. The J gene is TRBJ1-3, the V gene TRBV5-1; TRBD1 agrees at 7 bases. Losses at the gene ends were 4 bases for V and 9 bases for J; bases not matched to a gene: 10. The CDR3 is 14 amino acids. CDR1 and CDR2 (germline): SGHRS, YFSETQ. CDR3 in amino acids: CASSDGTAVATIYF. Here the CDR3 DNA reads TGCGCCAGCAGCGACGGGACAGCGGTGGCCACCATATATTTT.